The TCR beta chain under discussion was sequenced for a study of CD8+ T cells in alopecia areata. Study-wide points: Clonality exceeded that of normal scalp in lesional scalp, most notably in alopecia totalis/universalis.

CDR3 length: 16 residues. CDR1 and CDR2 (germline): SGHDT, YYEEEE. V lost 0 bases to trimming and J lost 4 bases, with 16 bases between them. The authors extracted RNA and reverse transcribed it into cDNA as the sequencing template. Produced via immunoSEQ multiplex PCR; TCRdb's table is partial and in-frame only. The sample carries about 110,000 clones, 45% to 60% recorded once. About this clone itself: Antigen specificity is unknown.

Collected material from alopecia areata patients comprised lesional scalp punch biopsies and peripheral blood. The chain carries TRBV5-6 and TRBJ2-5; weak D call: TRBD1 (5 bases). The receptor comes from a human donor with alopecia areata. The material sequenced was NKG2D-low CD8+ T cells sorted from blood. DNA of the CDR3: TGTGCCAGCAGCTTGGATTGGACCAAGGGGCCAGAGACCCAGTACTTC. This sequence encodes CASSLDWTKGPETQYF.